This T cell receptor beta chain was observed in a study of OX40 agonist ivuxolimab in advanced cancers. The data were produced by immunoSEQ multiplex PCR, yet TCRdb's version contains in-frame clones alone and is incomplete. The sample contains 20,000 to 25,000 clones, about 86% of which appear only once. The study, taken as a whole, reports: Expansion of clones was among the lowest in partial responders at 0.1-3.0 mg/kg.

V lost 1 base and J lost 1, with 5 bases in between. This CDR3 is built from 13 residues. Germline-derived CDR1 and CDR2 are MGHRA and YSYEKL. Concerning this clone itself: Antigen specificity is unknown.

The specimen comprised CD4+ or CD8+ T cells sorted from blood, sampled in a trial of the OX40 agonist ivuxolimab. The chain has TRBV4-1 and TRBJ2-7; unclear D gene. This receptor was taken from an adult with an advanced solid tumor such as melanoma, head and neck, liver or kidney cancer. The DNA for the CDR3 is TGCGCCAGCAGCCAAGGATGGTCCTACGAGCAGTACTTC. The encoded protein is CASSQGWSYEQYF.